The 5 T cell receptor beta chains below were found in one sample sequenced in a study of T-cell reconstitution after alpha-beta-depleted transplantation in children. Unique molecular identifiers were built into the TCRbeta library. MiXCR, run by TCRdb on the PCR reads, gives a single entry per CDR3 protein. The sample lists approximately 300,000 distinct CDR3 sequences; 9.5% to 13% were seen once. The starting material was peripheral blood, obtained 180 days after TCRalphabeta/CD19-depleted stem cell transplant. The source is a male patient between 2 and 10 years old who had a stem cell transplant for chronic granulomatous disease, so the T cells may come from the graft donor.

Ten or more counts support this clonotype. The rearrangement joins TRBV6-2 or TRBV6-3 to TRBJ2-5; TRBD1 matches 7 bases. CDR1 is MNHEY and CDR2 is SVGEGT in the germline V gene. The V gene end was trimmed by 7 bases and the J gene end by 5 bases; junction bases not matched to a gene: 13. The CDR3 is made up of 15 amino acids. This CDR3 is CASTRTGTVVETQYF. The CDR3, as DNA: TGTGCCAGCACCCGGACAGGAACAGTCGTCGAGACCCAGTACTTC.

The chain employs TRBV12-3 or TRBV12-4 and TRBJ2-7; D is possibly TRBD2 (6 bases). Trimming removed 7 bases at V and 1 base at J, with 11 bases between. The CDR3 spans 13 residues. This CDR3 is CASTLGTSYEQYF. The CDR3 DNA sequence: TGTGCCAGCACCCTCGGGACTTCCTACGAGCAGTACTTC.

This clonotype occurred many times. The junction departs from germline at one end; a sequencing error may be responsible. J is TRBJ1-3 and V is TRBV20-1; the D is unclear. The length of the CDR3 is 13 residues. CDR1 is DFQATT, CDR2 SNEGSKA, per germline (reference sequence). CDR3 DNA sequence: TGCAGTGCTAGAGATCTACCTGGGAACACCATATATTTT. This translates into CSARDLPGNTIYF.

This clonotype was recorded at least ten times. This chain connects TRBV7-3 to TRBJ2-2, with 12 bases fitting TRBD2. Trimming took 2 bases from V and 6 from J; bases not matched to a gene: 7. Germline values: CDR1 SGHTA, CDR2 FQGTGA. CDR3 length equals 17 residues. In DNA, the CDR3 is TGTGCCAGCAGCTTACCCCGACTAGCGGGAGTATCCGGGGAGCTGTTTTTT. Translated, it gives CASSLPRLAGVSGELFF.

Many counts were recorded for this clonotype. CDR3 region: CASSLRGLANTGELFF. Written as DNA, the CDR3 is TGCGCCAGCAGCTTACGGGGACTAGCCAACACCGGGGAGCTGTTTTTT. The J gene is TRBJ2-2, the V gene TRBV5-1; TRBD2 matches at 9 bases. Germline lookup yields CDR1 SGHRS and CDR2 YFSETQ. The CDR3 has 16 amino acids. J lost 2 bases, V lost 2 bases, and 4 bases had no gene match.